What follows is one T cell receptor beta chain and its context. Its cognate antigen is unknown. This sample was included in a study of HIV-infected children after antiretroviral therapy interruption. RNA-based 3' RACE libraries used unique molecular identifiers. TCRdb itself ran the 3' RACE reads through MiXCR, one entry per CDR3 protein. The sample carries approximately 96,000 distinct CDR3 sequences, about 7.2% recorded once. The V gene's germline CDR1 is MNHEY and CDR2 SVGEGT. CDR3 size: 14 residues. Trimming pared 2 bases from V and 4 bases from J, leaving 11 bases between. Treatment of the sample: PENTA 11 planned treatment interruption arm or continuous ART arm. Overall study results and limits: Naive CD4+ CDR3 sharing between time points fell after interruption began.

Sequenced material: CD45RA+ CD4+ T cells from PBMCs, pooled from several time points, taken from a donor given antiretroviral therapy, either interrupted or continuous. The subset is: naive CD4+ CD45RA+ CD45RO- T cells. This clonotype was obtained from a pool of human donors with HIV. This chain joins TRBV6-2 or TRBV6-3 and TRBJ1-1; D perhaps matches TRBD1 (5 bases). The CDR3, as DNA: TGTGCCAGCAGTTACCAGGGTGTAGGCACTGAAGCTTTCTTT. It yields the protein CASSYQGVGTEAFF.